This T cell receptor (beta chain) was identified during a study of blood T cell repertoires in COVID-19. Study overall: The United States, Italy and Spain were the sources of the acute and convalescent COVID-19 samples. From T cells, B-cell-depleted T cells, or PBMCs came the material, which was cDNA or gDNA.

Looked up from germline, CDR1 is ENHRY and CDR2 is SYGVKD. Trimming at V came to 0 bases and at J to 3 bases, leaving 13 bases not matched to a gene. The CDR3 length is 20 residues. Original data processing: How many nucleated cells were present was estimated from reference gene primer amplification. Clones were read by immunoSEQ multiplex PCR, and TCRdb kept only the in-frame ones, dropping some. From that table come the V and J calls and clone size; the DNA was used to work out D and trimming. Here the sample spans 200,000 to 250,000 clones, around 82% being singletons. This clone was found a few times.

The chain couples TRBV10-3 to TRBJ2-6; 8 bases are a match to TRBD1. The TCR originated in a woman aged 80 or over with acute or convalescent COVID-19. Material for sequencing was peripheral blood. Written as DNA, the CDR3 is TGTGCCATCAGTGAGTCGACCCGTGGGGCAGGGGGCTATGGGGCCAACGTCCTGACTTTC. It is translated as CAISESTRGAGGYGANVLTF.